One and the same sample provided the 27 T cell receptor beta chains below, sequenced in a study of T-cell reconstitution after alpha-beta-depleted transplantation in children (dated by TCRdb to about 2016). The library was built by means of PCR. Instrument on record: Illumina HiSeq 2500. TCR libraries were prepared with molecular barcoding, using unique molecular identifiers to normalize TCRbeta repertoire quantification. TCRdb took the public reads, trimmed them with fastp at Q25, ran MiXCR for clone calling and kept in-frame beta chains. Under each unique CDR3 protein, matching rows form one entry showing the most common genes and DNA. For this sample there are around 450,000 distinct CDR3 sequences; roughly a tenth appear just once. Together, the top ten hold around 2% of the sample. Interpreted using the paper, the treatment or condition label stands for: allogeneic hematopoietic cell transplantation with graft depleted of TCRalphabeta T cells and CD19 B cells.

The source material was PBMCs, sampled before TCRalphabeta/CD19-depleted stem cell transplant. All receptors come from a child aged 2 to 10 with inherited bone marrow failure, due to receive a stem cell transplant.

This clonotype was seen repeatedly, ten times or more. The chain employs TRBV29-1 and TRBJ2-3; the match to TRBD2 covers 13 bases. The germline V gene has CDR1 SQVTM and CDR2 ANQGSEA. V was clipped by 6 bases and J by 4 bases; unmatched bases: 7. This CDR3 has 15 residues. CDR3: CSVDLGLAGPDTQYF. For the CDR3, the DNA is TGCAGCGTAGACTTGGGACTAGCGGGACCAGATACGCAGTATTTT.

This clonotype was found many times. The CDR3 DNA follows: TGCAGCGTTGTCAGGCCGCGCAGGGGCTTATACGAGCAGTACTTC. This translates into CSVVRPRRGLYEQYF. The genes are TRBV29-1 and TRBJ2-7, with D tentatively TRBD1 (6 bases). The CDR3 is made up of 15 amino acids. Looked up from germline, CDR1 is SQVTM and CDR2 is ANQGSEA. V lost 4 bases, J lost 4 bases, and 20 bases lay in between.

A remark on this clonotype: This may stem from a read error, because a much larger clone lies one nucleotide away. This rearrangement joins TRBV9 to TRBJ1-2; the D gene is possibly TRBD1 (5 bases). The CDR3 is 13 amino acids. Germline loops: CDR1 SGDLS, CDR2 YYNGEE. Trimming left V 4 bases short and J 8 bases short, with 15 bases between. The CDR3 spells CASSQLIGVGYTF. The CDR3 nucleotides are TGTGCCAGCAGCCAGCTGATAGGGGTCGGCTACACCTTC.

The table lists this clonotype with a few counts. This chain links TRBV28 with TRBJ2-1, with 7 bases identical to TRBD2. Trimming removed 8 bases from V and 4 bases from J; junction bases left unmatched: 17. CDR1 is MDHEN, CDR2 SYDVKM, per germline. There are 17 residues in the CDR3. CDR3 DNA: TGTGCCAGCGATGGACCCAGTGGGGGGAGGGCTTACAATGAGCAGTTCTTC. Translation gives CASDGPSGGRAYNEQFF.

In its sample, this clonotype was seen many times. The chain uses TRBV5-1 and TRBJ1-1; TRBD1 agrees at 10 bases. This CDR3 is 16 amino acids long. The J segment lost 0 bases and the V segment lost 0 bases, leaving 2 bases of the junction unmatched. Germline CDR1 reads SGHRS; CDR2 reads YFSETQ. CDR3 region: CASSLGQGAMNTEAFF. The CDR3 DNA reads as TGCGCCAGCAGCTTGGGACAGGGGGCGATGAACACTGAAGCTTTCTTT.

This clonotype was found many times. The V call is TRBV3-1, the J call TRBJ2-5, with 7 bases aligning to TRBD1. The CDR3 is 16 residues long. Germline trimming cut 4 bases from V and 0 bases from J; bases unmatched to any gene: 8. Germline CDR1 reads LGHDT; CDR2 reads YNNKEL (reference sequence). The DNA for the CDR3 is TGTGCCAGCAGCCCTCGAAAGACAGGGTACCAAGAGACCCAGTACTTC. Translation: CASSPRKTGYQETQYF.

Remarks on this clonotype: A much larger clone lies one base from this, so it may be a read error. This chain joins TRBV5-6 and TRBJ2-5; no clear D gene. Germline-derived CDR1 and CDR2 are SGHDT and YYEEEE. V was cut by 4 bases and J by 5 bases, with 18 bases left in between. The CDR3 contains 15 residues. The CDR3 is CASSLKFARGETQYF. CDR3 nucleotides: TGTGCCAGCAGCCTAAAGTTTGCCCGTGGTGAGACCCAGTACTTC.

Many counts were recorded for this clonotype. The chain carries TRBV20-1 and TRBJ2-7; 10 positions agree with TRBD2. Germline V gene lookup returns CDR1 DFQATT and CDR2 SNEGSKA (reference sequence). The J segment lost 4 bases and the V segment lost 3 bases, leaving 9 bases of the junction unmatched. This CDR3 has 15 residues. The CDR3 bases are TGCAGTGCTAGCGCGGGACTAGCGTCCCCATACGAGCAGTACTTC. It encodes CSASAGLASPYEQYF.

This clonotype appeared many times. The V gene is TRBV7-6, the J gene TRBJ1-4, with D hard to call. The CDR3 sequence is 12 residues long. In germline, CDR1 is SGHVS, CDR2 FNYEAQ. V was pared by 5 bases and J by 12 bases, with 13 bases between. The CDR3 DNA sequence: TGTGCCAGCAGCCCTATCCTCGGGGAACTGTTTTTT. Translating gives CASSPILGELFF. The whole variable domain, remainder taken from reference TRBV7-6 and TRBJ1-4, is GAGVSQSPRYKVTKRGQDVALRCDPISGHVSLYWYRQALGQGPEFLTYFNYEAQQDKSGLPNDRFSAERPEGSISTLTIQRTEQRDSAMYRCASSPILGELFFGSGTQLSVL.

Points on this clonotype: One base away lies a much larger clone, so this may be a sequencing read error. V gene TRBV24-1 combines with J gene TRBJ2-1; possibly TRBD1 for D (6 bases). This CDR3 spans 17 amino acids. V lost 3 bases, J lost 5 bases, and 19 bases lay in between. The germline gives CDR1 KGHDR, CDR2 SFDVKD. CDR3 DNA: TGTGCCACCAGTGATGTGACCAGGACCAGGGGTCACAATGAGCAGTTCTTC. Protein product: CATSDVTRTRGHNEQFF.

This clonotype was seen repeatedly, ten times or more. CDR3 sequence: CASSDAALTGELFF. The DNA for the CDR3 is TGCGCCAGCAGTGATGCCGCTCTGACCGGGGAGCTGTTTTTT. This chain connects TRBV10-2 to TRBJ2-2, with no clear D. V lost 3 bases to trimming and J lost 5 bases, with 10 bases between them. CDR1 is WSHSY, CDR2 SAAADI, per germline. The CDR3 length is 14 residues.

The chain recombines TRBV5-4 with TRBJ2-5, with 8 bases aligning to TRBD1. The germline V gene encodes CDR1 SGHNT and CDR2 YYREEE (reference sequence). This CDR3 is built from 15 residues. V was pared by 0 bases and J by 1 base, with 2 bases of the junction left unmatched. CDR3: CASSLGQGAQETQYF. As DNA, the CDR3 is TGTGCCAGCAGCTTGGGGCAGGGGGCCCAAGAGACCCAGTACTTC.

There are many counts of this clonotype. The chain carries TRBV7-6 and TRBJ2-7; 7 bases match TRBD2. In germline, CDR1 is SGHVS, CDR2 FNYEAQ. CDR3 length: 15 residues. Germline trimming cut 2 bases from V and 6 bases from J; bases unmatched to any gene: 10. The CDR3 spells CASSLLGGSLGEQYF. In DNA, the CDR3 is TGTGCCAGCAGCTTATTAGGCGGGAGTCTAGGCGAGCAGTACTTC.

This clonotype was seen at least ten times. The chain links TRBV20-1 to TRBJ2-7; TRBD2 agrees at 8 bases. Germline V gives CDR1 DFQATT, CDR2 SNEGSKA (reference sequence). CDR3 size: 12 residues. The trim removed 6 bases at V and 2 bases at J, leaving 3 bases unmatched. CDR3 sequence: CSARGGTYEQYF. The CDR3 DNA is TGCAGTGCCCGGGGGGGCACCTACGAGCAGTACTTC.

This clonotype was detected ten times or more. The chain's CDR3 is CASSPIPSSSGELFF. DNA for the CDR3: TGTGCCAGCAGCCCAATCCCCTCTAGCTCCGGGGAGCTGTTTTTT. The V and J genes are TRBV7-9 and TRBJ2-2; possibly TRBD2 for D (5 bases). The germline V gene encodes CDR1 SEHNR and CDR2 FQNEAQ (reference sequence). CDR3 length equals 15 residues. Trimming left V 5 bases short and J 6 bases short, with 16 bases between.

Ten or more counts support this clonotype. The V and J genes are TRBV12-3 or TRBV12-4 and TRBJ2-2; either TRBD1 or TRBD2 may supply D (5 bases each). The V and J ends lost 7 bases and 5 bases respectively, with 14 bases between them. This CDR3 comprises 14 residues. In DNA form, the CDR3 reads TGTGCCAGCAATTCCTGGGGGTCAACCGGGGAGCTGTTTTTT. Translated: CASNSWGSTGELFF.

Ten or more counts support this clonotype. The chain combines TRBV12-3 or TRBV12-4 with TRBJ2-3; D is unresolved. V shed 5 bases and J shed 4 bases, with 13 bases lying between them. The CDR3 length is 14 residues. The CDR3 is CASSVIGQADTQYF. The CDR3 nucleotides are TGTGCCAGCAGTGTCATCGGGCAAGCAGATACGCAGTATTTT.

This clonotype was counted at least ten times. The rearrangement joins TRBV4-2 to TRBJ2-5; 11 positions match TRBD2. Trimming removed 1 base from V and 5 bases from J; junction bases left unmatched: 6. The CDR3 is 16 amino acids. CDR1 is LGHNA, CDR2 YNFKEQ, per germline. CDR3 protein: CASSQVFASGGETQYF. The CDR3 nucleotides are TGTGCCAGCAGCCAAGTTTTCGCTAGCGGGGGGGAGACCCAGTACTTC.

This clonotype appeared many times. The V call is TRBV6-5, the J call TRBJ2-7; 9 bases match TRBD1. The germline CDR1 and CDR2 sequences are MNHEY and SVGAGI. This CDR3 comprises 14 residues. Trimming cost V 2 bases and J 6 bases; bases outside gene matches: 5. CDR3 region: CASSYGTGISEQYF. CDR3 sequence (DNA): TGTGCCAGCAGTTACGGGACAGGGATAAGCGAGCAGTACTTC.

Many counts were recorded for this clonotype. The chain has TRBV20-1 and TRBJ2-7, with 9 bases lining up with TRBD2. In germline, CDR1 is DFQATT, CDR2 SNEGSKA (reference sequence). The CDR3 totals 13 residues. The trim removed 5 bases at V and 0 bases at J, leaving 2 bases unmatched. Here the CDR3 reads CSAGSGSSYEQYF. DNA for the CDR3: TGCAGTGCTGGTAGCGGGAGCTCCTACGAGCAGTACTTC.

This clonotype showed up many times. The chain employs TRBV30 and TRBJ1-3, with D unresolved. The CDR3 spans 14 residues. The germline V and J ends were trimmed by 4 bases and 0 bases, with 10 bases remaining between them. From germline, CDR1 is GTSNPN and CDR2 SVGIG (reference sequence). This chain's CDR3 is CAWIGRTSGNTIYF. As DNA, the CDR3 is TGTGCCTGGATCGGGCGGACCTCTGGAAACACCATATATTTT.

The CDR3 region is CASSPGDEGQPQHF. In DNA form, the CDR3 reads TGTGCCAGCTCACCAGGGGACGAGGGACAGCCCCAGCATTTT. The chain links TRBV18 to TRBJ1-5; D perhaps matches TRBD1 (5 bases). CDR3 size: 14 residues. Deletions cut 2 bases from V and 7 bases from J, with 12 bases between. CDR1 and CDR2 (germline): KGHSH, LQKENI.

This clonotype was observed once. This may stem from a read error, because a much larger clone lies one nucleotide away. The chain has TRBV4-1 and TRBJ2-1; possibly TRBD2 for D (5 bases). Germline loops: CDR1 MGHRA, CDR2 YSYEKL. The CDR3 is 15 amino acids. CDR3: CASSQFNSAYNKQFF. The CDR3 DNA is TGCGCCAGCAGCCAATTTAATAGCGCCTACAATAAGCAGTTCTTC.

This clonotype was recorded many times. The V call is TRBV10-3, the J call TRBJ2-2, with 7 bases aligning to TRBD1. The CDR3 consists of 15 residues. With V trimmed by 4 bases and J by 0 bases, 2 bases remained unmatched. CDR1 is ENHRY and CDR2 is SYGVKD in the germline V gene. The DNA of the CDR3 is TGTGCCATCAGTGGTCAGGGGGCGAACACCGGGGAGCTGTTTTTT. It is translated as CAISGQGANTGELFF.

Many counts were recorded for this clonotype. This chain joins TRBV27 and TRBJ1-1; TRBD1 is a possible D gene (6 bases). V gave up 4 bases and J gave up 1 base, with 19 bases separating them. Germline assignment: CDR1 MNHEY and CDR2 SMNVEV (reference sequence). This CDR3 region has 17 residues. In DNA, the CDR3 is TGTGCCAGCAGTTCGGGGAGCCAACAGGGCCCGAACACTGAAGCTTTCTTT. Its protein product is CASSSGSQQGPNTEAFF.

This clonotype showed up many times. This chain joins TRBV4-3 and TRBJ2-7, with 11 bases aligning to TRBD1. CDR3 size: 17 residues. Germline lookup yields CDR1 LGHNA and CDR2 YSLEER. J lost 2 bases, V lost 0 bases, and 6 bases had no gene match. The CDR3 DNA reads TGCGCCAGCAGCCAAGATCTGGGACAGGGGGTAGCCTACGAGCAGTACTTC. Protein: CASSQDLGQGVAYEQYF.

This clonotype was counted between two and nine times. The J gene is TRBJ2-3, the V gene TRBV7-2; TRBD1 matches at 11 bases. J was trimmed by 3 bases and V by 1 base; bases with no gene match: 9. CDR1 SGHTA and CDR2 FQGNSA come from the germline V gene. This CDR3 is built from 18 residues. The CDR3 DNA is TGTGCCAGCAGCTTAGTGCCGGGACAGGGGGTCAGGACAGATACGCAGTATTTT. Protein sequence: CASSLVPGQGVRTDTQYF.